What follows is one TCR beta chain and its context. These data originate in a study of blood T cell repertoires in COVID-19. Study details: Acute and convalescent COVID-19 specimens originated in the United States, Italy and Spain. T cells, B-cell-depleted T cells, or PBMCs provided the cDNA or gDNA that served as material.

The participants were between roughly 18 and 100 years old and came from fewer than 25 US areas. Repertoires were generated with immunoSEQ multiplex PCR, while TCRdb's copy carries only in-frame clones and drops some. The sample consists of approximately 300,000 clones, 90% of them appearing once. What was sequenced was PBMCs or T cells enriched from blood (not recorded which). The receptor comes from a woman younger than 30 with acute COVID-19.

CDR3 residues: CAISVHDYNEQFF. In DNA form, the CDR3 reads TGTGCCATCAGTGTACACGACTACAATGAGCAGTTCTTC. The chain recombines TRBV10-3 with TRBJ2-1; unclear D gene. CDR3 length equals 13 residues. Trimming took 4 bases from V and 3 from J, leaving 7 bases between them. Germline CDR1 is ENHRY and CDR2 is SYGVKD.